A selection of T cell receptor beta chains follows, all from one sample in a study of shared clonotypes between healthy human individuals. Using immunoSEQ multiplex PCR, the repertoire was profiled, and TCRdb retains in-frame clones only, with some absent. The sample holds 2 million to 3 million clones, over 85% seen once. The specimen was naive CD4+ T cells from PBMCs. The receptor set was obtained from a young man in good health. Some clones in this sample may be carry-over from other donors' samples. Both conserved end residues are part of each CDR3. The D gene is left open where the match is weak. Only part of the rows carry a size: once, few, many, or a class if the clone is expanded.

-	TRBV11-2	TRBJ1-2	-	CASSPDGANYGYTF	TGTGCCAGCAGCCCAGACGGGGCTAACTATGGCTACACCTTC
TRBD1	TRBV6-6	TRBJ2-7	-	CASSYADRVEQYF	TGTGCCAGCAGTTACGCGGACAGGGTCGAGCAGTACTTC
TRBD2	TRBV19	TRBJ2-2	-	CASTPLAGGLSVGELFF	TGTGCCAGTACCCCCCTAGCGGGAGGCCTTTCGGTCGGGGAGCTGTTTTTT
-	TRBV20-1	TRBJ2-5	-	CSGASRETQYF	TGCAGTGGGGCCTCTCGAGAGACCCAGTACTTC
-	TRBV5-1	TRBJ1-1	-	CASSLGGGGNTEAFF	TGCGCCAGCAGCTTGGGTGGTGGAGGGAACACTGAAGCTTTCTTT
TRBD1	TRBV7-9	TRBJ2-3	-	CASSLARTGVTDTQYF	TGTGCCAGCAGCTTAGCACGGACAGGAGTCACAGATACGCAGTATTTT
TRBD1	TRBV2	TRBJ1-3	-	CASSGQGLQGNTIYF	TGTGCCAGCAGTGGACAGGGGCTCCAAGGAAACACCATATATTTT
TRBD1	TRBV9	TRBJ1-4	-	CASSVSGGQGGEKLFF	TGTGCCAGCAGCGTGAGTGGGGGACAGGGAGGTGAAAAACTGTTTTTT
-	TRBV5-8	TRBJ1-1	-	CASREPGNTEAFF	TGTGCCAGCAGGGAACCGGGGAACACTGAAGCTTTCTTT
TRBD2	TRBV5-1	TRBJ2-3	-	CASSLGSSGFTDTQYF	TGCGCCAGCAGCTTGGGATCTAGCGGATTCACAGATACGCAGTATTTT
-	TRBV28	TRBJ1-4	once	CASSLGVGASLETNEKLFF	TGTGCCAGCAGTTTAGGGGTGGGGGCGTCTCTGGAAACTAATGAAAAACTGTTTTTT
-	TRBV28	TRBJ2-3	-	CASQGVSTDTQYF	TGTGCCAGCCAGGGAGTAAGCACAGATACGCAGTATTTT
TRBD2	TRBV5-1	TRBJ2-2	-	CASSERTSGRGTGELFF	TGCGCCAGCAGCGAGAGAACTAGCGGGAGAGGGACCGGGGAGCTGTTTTTT
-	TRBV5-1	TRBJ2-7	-	CASAAGRRNYEQYF	TGCGCCAGCGCAGCTGGGAGAAGGAACTACGAGCAGTACTTC
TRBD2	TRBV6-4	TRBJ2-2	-	CASSPTSLSSTGELFF	TGTGCCAGCAGCCCGACTAGCTTAAGTAGCACCGGGGAGCTGTTTTTT
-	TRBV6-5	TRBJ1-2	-	CASSYSLGGYTF	TGTGCCAGCAGTTACTCTCTGGGCGGCTACACCTTC
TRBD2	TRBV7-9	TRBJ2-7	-	CASSLVPLSGSNQGYEQYF	TGTGCCAGCAGCTTAGTGCCGCTTAGCGGGTCTAACCAAGGCTACGAGCAGTACTTC
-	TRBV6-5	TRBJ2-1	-	CASTEGGTYNEQFF	TGTGCCAGTACGGAGGGGGGAACCTACAATGAGCAGTTCTTC
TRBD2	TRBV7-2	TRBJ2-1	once	CASSSRLAGPTNEQFF	TGTGCCAGCAGCTCCCGACTAGCGGGGCCTACAAATGAGCAGTTCTTC
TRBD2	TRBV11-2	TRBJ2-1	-	CASSLELAGYNEQFF	TGTGCCAGCAGCTTAGAGCTAGCGGGGTACAATGAGCAGTTCTTC
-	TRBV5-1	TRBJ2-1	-	CASRVVSGSSYNEQFF	TGCGCCAGCAGGGTTGTATCAGGTAGCTCCTACAATGAGCAGTTCTTC
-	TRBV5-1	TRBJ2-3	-	CASSPVRGRTDTQYF	TGCGCCAGCAGCCCAGTACGGGGGCGCACAGATACGCAGTATTTT
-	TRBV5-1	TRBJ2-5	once	CASSPPGVGTQYF	TGCGCCAGCAGTCCGCCAGGAGTGGGGACCCAGTACTTC
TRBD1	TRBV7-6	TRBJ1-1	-	CASSLAEGARTEAFF	TGTGCCAGCAGCTTAGCGGAGGGGGCGCGCACTGAAGCTTTCTTT
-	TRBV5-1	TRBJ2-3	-	CASSLAVITSTDTQYF	TGCGCCAGCAGCTTGGCCGTTATAACTAGCACAGATACGCAGTATTTT
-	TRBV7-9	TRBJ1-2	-	CASSLVLGTGYGYTF	TGTGCCAGCAGCTTAGTTCTGGGGACTGGCTATGGCTACACCTTC
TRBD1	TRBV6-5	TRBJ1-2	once	CASSPRQGLVYGYTF	TGTGCCAGCAGTCCTCGACAGGGCCTCGTCTATGGCTACACCTTC